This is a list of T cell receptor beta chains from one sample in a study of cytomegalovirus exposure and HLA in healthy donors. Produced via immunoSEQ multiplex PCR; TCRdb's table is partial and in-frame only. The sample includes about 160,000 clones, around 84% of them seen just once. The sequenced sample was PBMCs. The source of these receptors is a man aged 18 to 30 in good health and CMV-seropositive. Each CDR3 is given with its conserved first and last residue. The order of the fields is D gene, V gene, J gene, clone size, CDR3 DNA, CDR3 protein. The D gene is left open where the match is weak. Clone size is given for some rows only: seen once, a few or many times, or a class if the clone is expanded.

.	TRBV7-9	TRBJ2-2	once	TGTGCCAGCAGCATCGACAGATTTTACACCGGGGAGCTGTTTTTT	CASSIDRFYTGELFF
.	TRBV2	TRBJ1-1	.	TGTGCCAGCAGGGGGCGTGTTGTTGAAGCTTTCTTT	CASRGRVVEAFF
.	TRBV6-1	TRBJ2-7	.	TGTGCCAGCAGTGAAATCGCAGGGGAAGCCTACGAGCAGTACTTC	CASSEIAGEAYEQYF
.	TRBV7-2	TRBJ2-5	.	TGTGCCAGCAGCGAAGAAGGGGTCTGGGAAGAGACCCAGTACTTC	CASSEEGVWEETQYF
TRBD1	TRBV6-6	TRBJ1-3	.	TGTGCCAGCAGTTACGGGACAGGGAACTCTGGAAACACCATATATTTT	CASSYGTGNSGNTIYF
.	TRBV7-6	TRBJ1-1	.	TGTGCCAGCAGCAGTTCACGGGTGGGTGAAGCTTTCTTT	CASSSSRVGEAFF
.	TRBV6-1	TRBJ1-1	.	TGTGCCAGCTGCCCGGGGCCCGCGGGAACTGAAGCTTTCTTT	CASCPGPAGTEAFF
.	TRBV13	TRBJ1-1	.	TGTGCCAGCAGCTTAGACAGGGAAGCTTTCTTT	CASSLDREAFF
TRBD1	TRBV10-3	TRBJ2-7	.	TGTGCCATCAGTGAGTGGGACAGCCCCTACGAGCAGTACTTC	CAISEWDSPYEQYF
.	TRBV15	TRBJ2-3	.	TGTGCCACCAGCCGAAGCGGGAGCACAGATACGCAGTATTTT	CATSRSGSTDTQYF
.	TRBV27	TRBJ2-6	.	TGTGCCAGCAGTTCGGAGCTTAGCTCTGGGGCCAACGTCCTGACTTTC	CASSSELSSGANVLTF
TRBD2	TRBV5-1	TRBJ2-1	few	TGCGCCAGCAGCTTGTGGCTAGCGGGGGCGTACAATGAGCAGTTCTTC	CASSLWLAGAYNEQFF
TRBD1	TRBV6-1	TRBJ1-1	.	TGTGCCAGCAGTGTAACAGGGGGGAACACTGAAGCTTTCTTT	CASSVTGGNTEAFF
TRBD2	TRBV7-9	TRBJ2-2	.	TGTGCCAGCAGCTTATCGCTAGCGGGATCCACCGGGGAGCTGTTTTTT	CASSLSLAGSTGELFF
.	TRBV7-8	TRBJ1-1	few	TGTGCCAGCAGGGCCCCAGGCACGAACACTGAAGCTTTCTTT	CASRAPGTNTEAFF
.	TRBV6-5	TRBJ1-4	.	TGTGCCAGCAGTTACTCGACGGTACAGGGACACGAAAAACTGTTTTTT	CASSYSTVQGHEKLFF
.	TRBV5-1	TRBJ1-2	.	TGCGCCAGCAGCTTGGAAGGGGTATATGGCTACACCTTC	CASSLEGVYGYTF
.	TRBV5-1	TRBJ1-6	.	TGCGCCAGCAAGACGGGAGGGGAAGAGTCACCCCTCCACTTT	CASKTGGEESPLHF
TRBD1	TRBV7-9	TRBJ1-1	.	TGTTCCAGCAGCTTCAGGGGGCCGAACACTGAAGCTTTCTTT	CSSSFRGPNTEAFF
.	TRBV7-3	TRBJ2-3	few	TGTGCCAGCAGCTTAACCACTGACAAAGGTAGCGCAGGGCAGTATTTT	CASSLTTDKGSAGQYF
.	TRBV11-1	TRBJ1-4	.	TGTGCCAGCAGCCCCAGGGAGGACGGATCAACTAATGAAAAACTGTTTTTT	CASSPREDGSTNEKLFF
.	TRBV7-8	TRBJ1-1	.	TGTGCCAGCAGCTTAGTGGCAGGGGTCAGTAGAAACACTGAAGCTTTCTTT	CASSLVAGVSRNTEAFF
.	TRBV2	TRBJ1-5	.	TGTGCCAGCAGTGACCGGGGGTCTCAGCCCCAGCATTTT	CASSDRGSQPQHF
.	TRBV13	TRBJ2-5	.	TGTGCCAGCAGCCCCTCGGGGGTAAAAGAGACCCAGTACTTC	CASSPSGVKETQYF
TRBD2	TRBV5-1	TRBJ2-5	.	TGCGCCAGCAGCGATAGCGGGGGCCCACAAGAGACCCAGTACTTC	CASSDSGGPQETQYF
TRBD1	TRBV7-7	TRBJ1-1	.	TGTGCCAGCAGCCGGAGGCAGGGGGCGGACACTGAAGCTTTCTTT	CASSRRQGADTEAFF
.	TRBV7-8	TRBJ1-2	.	TGTGCCAGCAGCGCCCAGACAGCGCCCCTCTATGGCTACACCTTC	CASSAQTAPLYGYTF
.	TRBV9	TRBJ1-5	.	TGTGCCAGCAGCGTAAGGACGGGGGATAGGCCCCAGCATTTT	CASSVRTGDRPQHF
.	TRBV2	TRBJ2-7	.	TGTGCCAGCAGTGGGGCTAGCGTTGGCGAGCAGTACTTC	CASSGASVGEQYF
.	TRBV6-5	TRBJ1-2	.	TGTGCCAGCAGTTCCACGGGATACGGAATTGGCTACACCTTC	CASSSTGYGIGYTF
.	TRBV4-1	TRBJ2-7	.	TGCGCCAGCAGCAGTACCGGGAAGCACTACGAGCAGTACTTC	CASSSTGKHYEQYF
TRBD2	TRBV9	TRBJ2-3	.	TGTGCCAGCAGCGTAGGAAGCGGGGGGGCAGATACGCAGTATTTT	CASSVGSGGADTQYF
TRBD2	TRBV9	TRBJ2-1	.	TGTGCCAGCAGCGTAGTGAGAGGAACGGGGGGGTACAATGAGCAGTTCTTC	CASSVVRGTGGYNEQFF
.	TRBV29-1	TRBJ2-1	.	TGCAGCGTTAGACAGATCTACAATGAGCAGTTCTTC	CSVRQIYNEQFF
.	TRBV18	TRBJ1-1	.	TGTGCCAGCTCACTTTCACAGGGTTCACGAAACACTGAAGCTTTCTTT	CASSLSQGSRNTEAFF
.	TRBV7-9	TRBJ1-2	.	TGTGCCAGCAGCTTATCGGTGGGCGCCGACTATGGCTACACCTTC	CASSLSVGADYGYTF
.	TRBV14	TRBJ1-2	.	TGTGCCAGCAGCCCCCCAGGGCGGGGAATCGGCTACACCTTC	CASSPPGRGIGYTF
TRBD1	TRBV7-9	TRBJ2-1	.	TGTGCCAGCAGCACCTCGGGGACAGAAGTAGTAAAGCAGTTCTTC	CASSTSGTEVVKQFF
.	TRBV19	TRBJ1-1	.	TGTGCCAGTAGTCTTACAGGGAACACTGAAGCTTTCTTT	CASSLTGNTEAFF
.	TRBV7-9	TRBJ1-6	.	TGTGCCAGCAGCTTGGGGCAGGGACTAAATTCACCCCTCCACTTT	CASSLGQGLNSPLHF
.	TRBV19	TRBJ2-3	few	TGTGCCAGTAGTATAATGGGAGCTAGCACAGATACGCAGTATTTT	CASSIMGASTDTQYF
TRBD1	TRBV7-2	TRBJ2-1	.	TGTGCCAGCAGCCCCCCCGGACAGGGCTACAATGAGCAGTTCTTC	CASSPPGQGYNEQFF
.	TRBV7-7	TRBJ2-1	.	TGTGCCAGCAGCACAGGGGGACTAGCCGATGAGCAGTTCTTC	CASSTGGLADEQFF
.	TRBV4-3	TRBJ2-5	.	TGCGCCAGCAGCCAAGCCTTAGAAGAGACCCAGTACTTC	CASSQALEETQYF
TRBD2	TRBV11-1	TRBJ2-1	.	TGTGCCAGCAGCCCGGGGGGTTCTCTGGGCAATGAGCAGTTCTTC	CASSPGGSLGNEQFF
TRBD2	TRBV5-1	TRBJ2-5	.	TGCGCCAGCAGCTTGGAACTAGCGGGAACCATTCAAGAGACCCAGTACTTC	CASSLELAGTIQETQYF
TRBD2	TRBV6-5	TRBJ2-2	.	TGTGCCAGCAGTTCGCGGGGGGGCCTCTTCGGGGAGCTGTTTTTT	CASSSRGGLFGELFF